The 18 T cell receptor beta chains reported below all come from one sample, sequenced in a study of blood T cell repertoires in COVID-19. Only in-frame clones appear in the TCRdb table, and some are missing; sequencing was by immunoSEQ multiplex PCR. The sample records around 25,000 clones, 90% being singletons. The sequenced sample was peripheral blood. The receptors derive from a woman aged 55-70 years with active COVID-19.

This chain links TRBV28 with TRBJ1-1; D is uncertain. This CDR3 is built from 12 residues. Germline-derived CDR1 and CDR2 are MDHEN and SYDVKM. V lost 8 bases and J lost 0, with 7 bases in between. The CDR3, as DNA: TGTGCCAGCCGTCAGGTGAACACTGAAGCTTTCTTT. This translates into CASRQVNTEAFF.

The chain joins TRBV6-2 or TRBV6-3 to TRBJ1-1; TRBD1 aligns across 7 bases. CDR1 and CDR2 (germline): MNHEY, SVGEGT. The CDR3 extends over 14 amino acids. With 6 bases clipped from V and 1 base from J, the junction kept 5 bases outside the gene matches. The CDR3 here is CASRYGQANTEAFF. The CDR3 coding sequence is TGTGCCAGCAGGTACGGACAGGCGAACACTGAAGCTTTCTTT.

This rearrangement joins TRBV23-1 to TRBJ1-2; D not resolved. TRBV23-1 belongs to the ORF category, with a function that is uncertain. There are 14 residues in the CDR3. V gave up 0 bases and J gave up 3 bases, with 8 bases separating them. CDR3 residues: CASSQSWSHYGYTF. For the CDR3, the DNA is TGCGCCAGCAGTCAATCGTGGAGCCACTATGGCTACACCTTC.

This clone has only one observation. The rearrangement links TRBV6-2 or TRBV6-3 to TRBJ2-3; D gene ambiguous. The V gene lost 5 bases and the J gene lost 0 bases, with 9 bases spanning the gap. Germline assignment: CDR1 MNHEY and CDR2 SVGEGT. This CDR3 has 14 amino acids. The CDR3 nucleotides read TGTGCCAGCAGTCGAGATACTAGCACAGATACGCAGTATTTT. Amino acid sequence: CASSRDTSTDTQYF.

The V gene is TRBV10-3, the J gene TRBJ2-7, with D perhaps matching TRBD1 (5 bases). Trimming stripped 5 bases from V and 2 bases from J, with 10 bases between. Germline lookup yields CDR1 ENHRY and CDR2 SYGVKD. This CDR3 spans 13 amino acids. The CDR3 region has the DNA TGTGCCATCAGTCCGACAGAGACCTACGAGCAGTACTTC. This translates into CAISPTETYEQYF.

The chain is built from TRBV7-2 and TRBJ2-5, with D unclear. The germline V gene has CDR1 SGHTA and CDR2 FQGNSA. This CDR3 has 11 residues. Trimming left V 6 bases short and J 2 bases short, with 4 bases between. The CDR3 is CASRLQETQYF. The CDR3 nucleotides are TGTGCCAGCAGACTTCAAGAGACCCAGTACTTC.

The chain uses TRBV28 and TRBJ2-1, with 9 bases fitting TRBD2. Trimming cost V 4 bases and J 7 bases; bases outside gene matches: 14. Per the germline V gene, CDR1 is MDHEN and CDR2 is SYDVKM. This CDR3 contains 17 residues. The CDR3 spells CASSSRVSGSVLNEQFF. The CDR3 coding sequence is TGTGCCAGCAGTTCCCGGGTTAGCGGGAGTGTCTTGAATGAGCAGTTCTTC.

V is TRBV21-1 and J is TRBJ2-7; the listed D gene, TRBD1, was not tested against the DNA. TRBV21-1 is tagged as a pseudogene. This CDR3 comprises 16 residues. CDR3 region: CASSKGQGGGTYEQYF. In nucleotides, the CDR3 is TGTGCCAGCAGCAAAGGACAGGGGGGTGGCACCTACGAGCAGTACTTC.

This chain joins TRBV18 and TRBJ2-1; TRBD2 matches at 13 bases. CDR3 size: 16 residues. Trimming cost V 8 bases and J 4 bases; bases outside gene matches: 8. Germline V gene data show CDR1 as KGHSH and CDR2 as LQKENI. CDR3 DNA: TGTGCCAGCCACGGACTAGCGGGAGAGGTTTACAATGAGCAGTTCTTC. Residues: CASHGLAGEVYNEQFF.

This clone was seen a single time. The gene calls are TRBV6-5 and TRBJ2-5; 9 positions agree with TRBD2. Germline CDR1 is MNHEY and CDR2 is SVGAGI. The junction had 9 bases not matched to a gene; V was cut back by 6 bases and J by 4 bases. This CDR3 has 15 amino acids. This CDR3 is CASRLYSGSRETQYF. CDR3 DNA: TGTGCCAGCAGGCTTTATAGCGGGAGTCGAGAGACCCAGTACTTC.

The chain carries TRBV5-6 and TRBJ2-1; D uncertain. Trimming removed 5 bases at V and 5 bases at J, with 20 bases between. Germline CDR1 and CDR2: SGHDT and YYEEEE. This CDR3 has 16 amino acids. For the CDR3, the DNA is TGTGCCAGCAGTCAGACACTTCTTCGGTCCCACAATGAGCAGTTCTTC. It specifies CASSQTLLRSHNEQFF.

The gene calls are TRBV12-5 and TRBJ2-3; D gene unclear. The V gene lost 5 bases and the J gene lost 4 bases, with 7 bases spanning the gap. CDR1 is LGHNT, CDR2 FRNRAP, per germline. This CDR3 is 12 amino acids long. The CDR3 sequence is CASGVSADTQYF. The CDR3 region has the DNA TGTGCTAGTGGTGTAAGCGCAGATACGCAGTATTTT.

This chain connects TRBV28 to TRBJ1-2; TRBD1 matches at 8 bases. V lost 3 bases and J lost 3; bases outside the gene matches: 12. The CDR3 consists of 17 residues. CDR1 is MDHEN, CDR2 SYDVKM, per germline. The CDR3 protein is CASSFPLTGEWDYGYTF. In DNA, the CDR3 is TGTGCCAGCAGTTTCCCTTTGACAGGGGAGTGGGACTATGGCTACACCTTC.

The chain employs TRBV27 and TRBJ2-3; D gene uncertain. The V gene lost 6 bases and the J gene lost 6 bases, with 10 bases spanning the gap. The CDR3 is 12 residues long. Germline V CDR1 and CDR2: MNHEY, SMNVEV (reference sequence). The CDR3 nucleotides are TGTGCCAGCAGCCTTTATCCCGATACGCAGTATTTT. Translating it yields CASSLYPDTQYF.

In this sample, this clone turned up a few times. The chain is built from TRBV21-1 and TRBJ1-1; the table's TRBD1 call for D was not verified on the DNA. TRBV21-1 is annotated as a pseudogene. This CDR3 spans 14 amino acids. In nucleotides, the CDR3 is TGTGCCAGCAGCAACCGGGACAGGGGCACTGAAGCTTTCTTT. Translated, it gives CASSNRDRGTEAFF.

This chain connects TRBV18 to TRBJ2-2, with TRBD1 matching over 8 bases. The CDR3 runs to 17 residues. The ends lost 2 bases at V and 1 base at J; junction bases unmatched: 6. Germline-derived CDR1 and CDR2 are KGHSH and LQKENI. The DNA for the CDR3 is TGTGCCAGCTCACCAAGAACCGGGACAGGGAACACCGGGGAGCTGTTTTTT. This codes for CASSPRTGTGNTGELFF.

This rearrangement joins TRBV5-4 to TRBJ1-2; D is perhaps TRBD1 (6 bases). CDR3 length equals 14 residues. Germline loops: CDR1 SGHNT, CDR2 YYREEE (reference sequence). The V gene lost 4 bases and the J gene lost 0 bases, with 10 bases spanning the gap. The CDR3 here is CASSRGGTNYGYTF. In nucleotides, the CDR3 is TGTGCCAGCAGCAGGGGGGGTACTAACTATGGCTACACCTTC.

This clone came up once. This sequence joins TRBV7-2 and TRBJ1-1, with TRBD1 as a possible D gene (5 bases). This CDR3 is built from 13 residues. V gave up 7 bases and J gave up 1 base, with 10 bases separating them. Germline CDR1 is SGHTA and CDR2 is FQGNSA. The CDR3 here is CASTRGKNTEAFF. In DNA form, the CDR3 reads TGTGCCAGCACGCGGGGGAAGAACACTGAAGCTTTCTTT.